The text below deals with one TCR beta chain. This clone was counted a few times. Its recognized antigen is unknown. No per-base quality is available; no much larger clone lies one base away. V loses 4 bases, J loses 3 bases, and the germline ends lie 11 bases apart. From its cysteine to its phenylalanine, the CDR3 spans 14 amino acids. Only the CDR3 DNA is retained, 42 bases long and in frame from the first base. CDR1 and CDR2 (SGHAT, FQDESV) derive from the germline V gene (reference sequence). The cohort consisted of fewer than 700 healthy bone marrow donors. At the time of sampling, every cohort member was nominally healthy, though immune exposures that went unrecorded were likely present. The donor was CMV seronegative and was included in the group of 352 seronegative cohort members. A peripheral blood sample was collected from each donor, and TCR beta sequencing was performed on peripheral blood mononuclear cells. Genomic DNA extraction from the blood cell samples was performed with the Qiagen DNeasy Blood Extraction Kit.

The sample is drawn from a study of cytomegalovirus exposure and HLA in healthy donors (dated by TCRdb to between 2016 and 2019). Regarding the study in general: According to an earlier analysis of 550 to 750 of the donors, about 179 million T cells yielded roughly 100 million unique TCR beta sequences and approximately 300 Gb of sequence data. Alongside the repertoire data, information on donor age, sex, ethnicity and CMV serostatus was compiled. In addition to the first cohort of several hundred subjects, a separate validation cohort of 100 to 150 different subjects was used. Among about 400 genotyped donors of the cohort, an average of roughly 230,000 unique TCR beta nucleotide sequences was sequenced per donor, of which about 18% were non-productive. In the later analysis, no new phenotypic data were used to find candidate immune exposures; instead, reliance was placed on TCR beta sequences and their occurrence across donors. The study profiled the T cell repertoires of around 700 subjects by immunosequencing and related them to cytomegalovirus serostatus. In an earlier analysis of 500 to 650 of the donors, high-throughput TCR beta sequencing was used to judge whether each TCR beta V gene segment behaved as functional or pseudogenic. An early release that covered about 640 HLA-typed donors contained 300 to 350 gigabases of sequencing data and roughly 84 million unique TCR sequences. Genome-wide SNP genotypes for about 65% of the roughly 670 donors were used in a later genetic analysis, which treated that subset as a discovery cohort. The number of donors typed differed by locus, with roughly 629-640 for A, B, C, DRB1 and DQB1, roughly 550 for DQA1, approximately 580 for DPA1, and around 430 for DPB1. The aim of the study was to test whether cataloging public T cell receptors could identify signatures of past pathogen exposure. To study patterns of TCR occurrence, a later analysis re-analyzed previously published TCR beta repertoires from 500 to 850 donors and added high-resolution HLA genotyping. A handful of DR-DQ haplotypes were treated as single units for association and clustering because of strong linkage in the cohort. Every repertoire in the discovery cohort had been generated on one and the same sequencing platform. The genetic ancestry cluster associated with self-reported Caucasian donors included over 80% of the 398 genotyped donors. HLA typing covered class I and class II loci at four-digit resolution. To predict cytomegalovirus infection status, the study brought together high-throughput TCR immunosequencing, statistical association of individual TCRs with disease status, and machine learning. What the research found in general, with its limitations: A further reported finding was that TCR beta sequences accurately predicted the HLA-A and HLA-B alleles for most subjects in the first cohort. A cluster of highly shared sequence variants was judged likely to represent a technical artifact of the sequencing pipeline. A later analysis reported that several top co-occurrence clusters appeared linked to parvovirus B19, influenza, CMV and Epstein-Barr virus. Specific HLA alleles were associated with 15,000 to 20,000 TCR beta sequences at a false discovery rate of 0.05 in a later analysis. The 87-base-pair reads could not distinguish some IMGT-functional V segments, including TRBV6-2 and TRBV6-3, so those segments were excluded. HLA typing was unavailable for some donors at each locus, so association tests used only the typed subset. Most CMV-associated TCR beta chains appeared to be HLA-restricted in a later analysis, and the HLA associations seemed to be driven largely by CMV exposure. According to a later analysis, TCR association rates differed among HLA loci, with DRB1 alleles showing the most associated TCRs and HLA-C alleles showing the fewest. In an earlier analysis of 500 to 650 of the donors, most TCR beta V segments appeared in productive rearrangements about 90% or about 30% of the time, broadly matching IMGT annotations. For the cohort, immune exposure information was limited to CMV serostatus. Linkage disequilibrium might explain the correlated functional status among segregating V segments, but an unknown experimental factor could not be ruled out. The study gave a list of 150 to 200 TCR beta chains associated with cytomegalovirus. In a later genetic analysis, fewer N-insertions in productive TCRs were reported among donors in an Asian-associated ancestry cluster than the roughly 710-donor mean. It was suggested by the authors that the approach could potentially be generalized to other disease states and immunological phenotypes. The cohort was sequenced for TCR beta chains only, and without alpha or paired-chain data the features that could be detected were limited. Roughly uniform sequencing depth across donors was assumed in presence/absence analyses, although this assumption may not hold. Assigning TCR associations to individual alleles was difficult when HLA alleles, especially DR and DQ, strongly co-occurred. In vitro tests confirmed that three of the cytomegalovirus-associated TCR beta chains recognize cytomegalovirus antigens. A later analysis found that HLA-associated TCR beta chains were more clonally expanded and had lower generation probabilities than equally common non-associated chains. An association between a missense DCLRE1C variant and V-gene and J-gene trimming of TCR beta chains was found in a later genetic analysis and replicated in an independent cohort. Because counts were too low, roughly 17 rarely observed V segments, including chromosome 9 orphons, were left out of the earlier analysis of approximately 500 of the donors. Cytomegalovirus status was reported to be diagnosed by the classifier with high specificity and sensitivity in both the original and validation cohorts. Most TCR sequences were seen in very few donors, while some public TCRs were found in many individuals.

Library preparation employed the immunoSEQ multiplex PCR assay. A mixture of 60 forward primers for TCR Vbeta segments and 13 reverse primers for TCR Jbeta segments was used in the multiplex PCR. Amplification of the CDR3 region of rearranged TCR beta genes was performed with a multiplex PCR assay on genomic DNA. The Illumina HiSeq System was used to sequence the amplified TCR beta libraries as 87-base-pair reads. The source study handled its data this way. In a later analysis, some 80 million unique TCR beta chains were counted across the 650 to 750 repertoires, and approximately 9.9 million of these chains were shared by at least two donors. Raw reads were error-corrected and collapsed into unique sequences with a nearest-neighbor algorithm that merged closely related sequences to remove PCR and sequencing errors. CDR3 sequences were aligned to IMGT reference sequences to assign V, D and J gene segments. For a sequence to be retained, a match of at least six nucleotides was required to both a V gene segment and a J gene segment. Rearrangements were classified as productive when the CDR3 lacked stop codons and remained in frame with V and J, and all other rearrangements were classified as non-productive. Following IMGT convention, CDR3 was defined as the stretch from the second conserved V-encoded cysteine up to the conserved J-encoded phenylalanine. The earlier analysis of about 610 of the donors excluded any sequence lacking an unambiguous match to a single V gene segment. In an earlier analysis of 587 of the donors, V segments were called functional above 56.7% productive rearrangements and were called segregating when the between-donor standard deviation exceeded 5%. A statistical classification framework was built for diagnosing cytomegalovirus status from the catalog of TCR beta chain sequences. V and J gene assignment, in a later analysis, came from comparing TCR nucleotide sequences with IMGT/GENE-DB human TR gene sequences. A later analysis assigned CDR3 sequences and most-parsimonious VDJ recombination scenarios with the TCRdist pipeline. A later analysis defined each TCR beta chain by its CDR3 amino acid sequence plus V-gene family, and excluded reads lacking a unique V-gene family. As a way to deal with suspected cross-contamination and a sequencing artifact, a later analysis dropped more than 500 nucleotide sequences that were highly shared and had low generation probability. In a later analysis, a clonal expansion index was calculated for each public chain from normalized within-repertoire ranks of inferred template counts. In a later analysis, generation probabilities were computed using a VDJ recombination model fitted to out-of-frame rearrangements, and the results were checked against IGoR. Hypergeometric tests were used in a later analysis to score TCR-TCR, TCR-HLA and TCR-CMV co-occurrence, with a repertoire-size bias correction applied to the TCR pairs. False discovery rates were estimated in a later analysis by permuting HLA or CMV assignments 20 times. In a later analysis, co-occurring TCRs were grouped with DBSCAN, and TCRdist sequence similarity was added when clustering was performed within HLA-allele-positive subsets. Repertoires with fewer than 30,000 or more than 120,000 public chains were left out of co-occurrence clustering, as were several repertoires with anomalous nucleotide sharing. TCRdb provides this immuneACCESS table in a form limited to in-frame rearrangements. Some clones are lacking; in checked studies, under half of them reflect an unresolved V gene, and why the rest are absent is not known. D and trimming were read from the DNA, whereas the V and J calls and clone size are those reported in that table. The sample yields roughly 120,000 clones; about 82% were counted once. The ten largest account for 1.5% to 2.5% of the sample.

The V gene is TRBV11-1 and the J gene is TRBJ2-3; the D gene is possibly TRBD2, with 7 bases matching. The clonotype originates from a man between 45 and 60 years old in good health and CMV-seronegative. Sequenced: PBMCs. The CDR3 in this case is CASSSGGLTDTQYF. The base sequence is TGTGCCAGCAGCTCGGGGGGCCTAACAGATACGCAGTATTTT.